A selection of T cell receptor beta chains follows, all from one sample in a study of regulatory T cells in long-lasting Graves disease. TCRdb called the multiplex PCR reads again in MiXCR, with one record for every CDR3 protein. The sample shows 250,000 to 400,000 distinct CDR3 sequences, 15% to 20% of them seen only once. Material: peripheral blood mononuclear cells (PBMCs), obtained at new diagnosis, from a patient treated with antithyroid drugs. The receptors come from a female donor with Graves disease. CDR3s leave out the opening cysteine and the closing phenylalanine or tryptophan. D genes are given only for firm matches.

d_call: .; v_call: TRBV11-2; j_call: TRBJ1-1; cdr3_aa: ASSRAGSGTEAF
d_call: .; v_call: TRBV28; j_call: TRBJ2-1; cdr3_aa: ASSFLFDRYNEQF
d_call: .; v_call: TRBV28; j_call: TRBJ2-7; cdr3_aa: ASSPPRGTQTYEQY
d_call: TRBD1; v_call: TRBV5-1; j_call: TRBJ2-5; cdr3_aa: ASSLGQGLGETQY
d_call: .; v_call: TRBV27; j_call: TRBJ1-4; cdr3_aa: ASSLRGAPNEKLF
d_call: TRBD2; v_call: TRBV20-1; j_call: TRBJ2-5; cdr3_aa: SARDKRDGRAGETQY
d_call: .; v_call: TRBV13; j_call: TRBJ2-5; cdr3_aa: ASSPGATETQY
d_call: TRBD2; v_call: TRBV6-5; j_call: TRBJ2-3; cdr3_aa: ASSYGGSSDTQY
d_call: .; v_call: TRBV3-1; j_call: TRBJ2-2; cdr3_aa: ASQRAARAGELF
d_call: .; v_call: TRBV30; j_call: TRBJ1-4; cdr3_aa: AWSDGGREKLF
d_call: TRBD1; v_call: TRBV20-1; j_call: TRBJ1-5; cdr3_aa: SVTGGVNQPQH